The rows below give T cell receptor beta chains drawn from one sample of a study of spatial heterogeneity in lung cancer. TCRdb re-analysed the 5' RACE reads in MiXCR, keeping a single row per CDR3 protein. The sample holds around 1,500 distinct CDR3 sequences, roughly 16% seen once. The source material was lung tumor tissue, sampled at surgery. These receptors were taken from a female donor with early-stage non-small cell lung cancer. Each CDR3 is given with its conserved first and last residue.

len	v_gene	j_gene	CDR3aa
16	TRBV20-1	TRBJ2-7	CSARGRQGSGSYEQYF
12	TRBV20-1	TRBJ1-6	CSASGQASPLHF
13	TRBV5-1	TRBJ2-5	CASSWSFQETQYF
12	TRBV28	TRBJ1-1	CASRGTGTEAFF
12	TRBV30	TRBJ1-1	CAWSQMNTEAFF
16	TRBV24-1	TRBJ2-2	CATSARGRGNTGELFF
15	TRBV6-1	TRBJ2-1	CASRPGTSGGAVPLF
15	TRBV29-1	TRBJ2-3	CSVPSLAGGGDTQYF
14	TRBV4-3	TRBJ2-7	CASSQEGGTYEQYF
14	TRBV4-3	TRBJ1-2	CASSQQWANYGYTF
15	TRBV2	TRBJ2-2	CASSGAGANTGELFF
15	TRBV7-2	TRBJ1-4	CASSPTGPANEKLFF
13	TRBV5-4	TRBJ2-5	CASSLTSWETQYF
14	TRBV7-8	TRBJ2-6	CASIRGSGANVLTF
15	TRBV5-1	TRBJ1-1	CASSGSGTVNTEAFF
14	TRBV19	TRBJ1-4	CASSPGTSLKGLFF
16	TRBV5-1	TRBJ2-2	CASSSQGRPNTGELFF
13	TRBV7-2	TRBJ1-2	CASSPQGNDLYTF
14	TRBV7-2	TRBJ2-4	CASRLAGEDDIQYF
13	TRBV2	TRBJ2-2	CATTRDRGGSCFF
16	TRBV5-4	TRBJ1-5	CASSLGTTGSGQPQHF
14	TRBV7-2	TRBJ1-5	CASSQWAVNQPQHF
16	TRBV6-5	TRBJ1-6	CASSYSIFRGNSPLHF
13	TRBV10-3	TRBJ2-1	CAISVGRDNEQFF
14	TRBV3-1	TRBJ1-6	CASSQDLAGAPLHF
13	TRBV6-5	TRBJ1-2	CASSAGGYDGYTF
14	TRBV10-3	TRBJ2-5	CAISRGLAEGTQYF
17	TRBV20-1	TRBJ2-1	CSARTSGGSWSYNEQFF
16	TRBV4-3	TRBJ2-3	CASSQGGGGAVDTQYF
13	TRBV5-6	TRBJ2-6	CASSLSGANVLTF
15	TRBV4-1	TRBJ1-3	CASSQVDASGNTIYF
16	TRBV25-1	TRBJ2-3	CASSLGGLFTADTQYF
12	TRBV29-1	TRBJ2-5	CSVDVFGETQYF
13	TRBV7-9	TRBJ1-1	CASSFYGDAEAFF
15	TRBV27	TRBJ1-1	CASSGRHKGLTEAFF
14	TRBV4-3	TRBJ2-3	CASSQGHGTDTQYF
13	TRBV20-1	TRBJ1-1	CSALTDVGTEAFF
15	TRBV29-1	TRBJ2-1	CSVEGGRRIMNEQFF
15	TRBV6-1	TRBJ2-7	CASSELTGGEYEQYF
15	TRBV2	TRBJ1-2	CASSDRDALNYGYTF
13	TRBV6-5	TRBJ1-6	CASSYESYSPLHF
14	TRBV28	TRBJ2-1	CASARDPQYNEQFF
13	TRBV27	TRBJ2-5	CASSRQNQETQYF
14	TRBV4-3	TRBJ2-2	CASSQDARAGELFF
15	TRBV9	TRBJ2-1	CASSLTGGSGNEQFF
12	TRBV30	TRBJ1-1	CAWSWVGSEAFF
14	TRBV12-3/TRBV12-4	TRBJ1-4	CASKNLGHNEKLFF
16	TRBV7-2	TRBJ2-5	CASTPAGLRSGGTQYF
16	TRBV28	TRBJ2-1	CASSPSGTSGYNEQFF
11	TRBV11-2	TRBJ2-7	CASSPFGEQYF
15	TRBV11-2	TRBJ1-5	CASSLEDRAGQPQHF
16	TRBV11-3	TRBJ2-1	CASSTRDSAQGNEQFF